What follows are 8 T cell receptor beta chains derived from one specimen sequenced in a study of blood T cell repertoires in COVID-19. Profiling relied on immunoSEQ multiplex PCR, and the TCRdb table lists in-frame clones only, not all of them. The sample records about 53,000 clones, approximately 80% being singletons. Material for sequencing was peripheral blood. The receptor set was obtained from a human donor in a cohort sampled during active COVID-19.

The J gene is TRBJ2-1, the V gene TRBV19, with 8 bases matching TRBD2. The V gene's germline CDR1 is LNHDA and CDR2 SQIVND (reference sequence). Losses at the gene ends were 5 bases for V and 8 bases for J; bases not matched to a gene: 14. The CDR3 consists of 16 residues. This CDR3 reads CASSLRGSGSLYEQFF. DNA of the CDR3: TGTGCCAGTAGTCTGCGGGGAAGCGGGAGTTTGTATGAGCAGTTCTTC.

The V call is TRBV6-5, the J call TRBJ1-1, with TRBD1 matching over 7 bases. The CDR3 length is 16 residues. Germline V gene sequence: CDR1 MNHEY, CDR2 SVGAGI. V was clipped by 2 bases and J by 5 bases; unmatched bases: 11. The CDR3 protein is CASSYQSTGYSTEAFF. The CDR3, as DNA: TGTGCCAGCAGTTACCAGTCGACAGGGTATAGTACTGAAGCTTTCTTT.

The chain is built from TRBV4-1 and TRBJ2-2; 8 bases map to TRBD2. The V and J ends lost 4 bases and 0 bases, in that order; junction bases with no gene match: 16. Per germline, CDR1 MGHRA and CDR2 YSYEKL. The CDR3 extends over 20 amino acids. CDR3: CASSRTLLAVMGSNTGELFF. CDR3 DNA sequence: TGCGCCAGCAGCCGCACCCTACTAGCGGTCATGGGATCGAACACCGGGGAGCTGTTTTTT.

The chain is built from TRBV7-9 and TRBJ2-5; 9 nucleotides agree with TRBD1. The CDR3 extends over 13 amino acids. The J segment lost 5 bases and the V segment lost 4 bases, leaving 2 bases of the junction unmatched. Germline loops: CDR1 SEHNR, CDR2 FQNEAQ (reference sequence). The CDR3 protein is CASSSGQGETQYF. CDR3 nucleotides: TGTGCCAGCAGCTCCGGACAGGGGGAGACCCAGTACTTC.

The chain links TRBV6-5 to TRBJ1-1; D remains ambiguous. Looked up from germline, CDR1 is MNHEY and CDR2 is SVGAGI. V was shortened by 4 bases and J by 3 bases, with 3 bases between the two germline ends. The CDR3 totals 11 residues. Here the CDR3 DNA reads TGTGCCAGCAGTTCCTACACTGAAGCTTTCTTT. It codes for CASSSYTEAFF.

This chain links TRBV20-1 with TRBJ1-2; D not resolved. The CDR3 sequence is 11 residues long. Germline CDR1 and CDR2: DFQATT and SNEGSKA (reference sequence). V dropped 3 bases and J dropped 8 bases, with 10 bases sitting between them. The CDR3 reads CSASPVEGYTF. CDR3 DNA sequence: TGCAGTGCTAGCCCCGTTGAGGGCTACACCTTC.

In its sample, this clone was seen a few times. The chain carries TRBV6-5 and TRBJ2-7, with D possibly matching TRBD2 (6 bases). V lost 2 bases to trimming and J lost 4 bases, with 15 bases between them. There are 15 residues in the CDR3. Germline V CDR1 and CDR2: MNHEY, SVGAGI. For the CDR3, the DNA is TGTGCCAGCAGTTACCTGACTAGTCGGAGTTACGAGCAGTACTTC. Protein sequence: CASSYLTSRSYEQYF.

The rearrangement uses TRBV28 and TRBJ2-1, with 7 bases fitting TRBD2. Germline CDR1 is MDHEN and CDR2 is SYDVKM. The CDR3 has 14 amino acids. The ends lost 6 bases at V and 9 bases at J; junction bases unmatched: 11. The CDR3 sequence is CASSRPAGQREQFF. CDR3 coding DNA: TGTGCCAGCAGCCGGCCAGCGGGGCAACGTGAGCAGTTCTTC. The complete variable domain, with remaining parts taken from reference TRBV28 and TRBJ2-1, reads DVKVTQSSRYLVKRTGEKVFLECVQDMDHENMFWYRQDPGLGLRLIYFSYDVKMKEKGDIPEGYSVSREKKERFSLILESASTNQTSMYLCASSRPAGQREQFFGPGTRLTVL.